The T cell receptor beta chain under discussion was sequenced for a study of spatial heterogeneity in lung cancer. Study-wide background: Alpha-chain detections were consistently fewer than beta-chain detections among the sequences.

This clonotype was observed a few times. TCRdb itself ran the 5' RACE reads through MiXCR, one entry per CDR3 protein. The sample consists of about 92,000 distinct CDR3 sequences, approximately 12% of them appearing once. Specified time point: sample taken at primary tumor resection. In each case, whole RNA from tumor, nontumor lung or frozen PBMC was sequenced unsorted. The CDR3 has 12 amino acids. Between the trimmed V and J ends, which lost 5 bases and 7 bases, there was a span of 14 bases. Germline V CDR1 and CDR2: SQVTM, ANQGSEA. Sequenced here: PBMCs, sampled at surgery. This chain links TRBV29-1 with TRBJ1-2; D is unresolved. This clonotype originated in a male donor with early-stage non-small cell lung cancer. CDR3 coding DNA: TGCAGCGTTACGGAGGAGGGATTTGGCTACACCTTC. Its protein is CSVTEEGFGYTF.